This note documents a single T cell receptor (beta chain) sequence. Its antigen is still unknown. No much larger clone is present one base from it, and per-base qualities are unavailable. TCRbeta CDR3 regions were amplified from genomic DNA using the immunoSEQ Assay, a bias-controlled multiplex PCR. Per the original workflow: The number of nucleated cells in each sample was estimated by amplification of reference gene primers within the assay. To quantify the absolute abundance of each unique TCRbeta CDR3 rearrangement, sequence reads were collapsed and filtered. Productive Simpson clonality was computed per sample as the square root of Simpson's diversity index over productive rearrangements. This is the immuneACCESS table as TCRdb keeps it, with only in-frame sequences that have V and J called. A part of the clones is gone; compared with another copy, unresolved V genes explain less than half, and the rest is unexplained. That table supplies the V and J calls and clone size; D and trimming were determined from the DNA. The sample table shows roughly 150,000 clones, and approximately 90% are seen once. The ten most abundant clones make up approximately 3% of the sample.

The source of the sample is a study of blood T cell repertoires in COVID-19 (dated by TCRdb to 2020 to 2021). Study-level background: Samples from collaborators originated in the United States, Italy and Spain and spanned both the acute and convalescent phases of COVID-19. The dataset comprised deeply sampled blood TCRbeta repertoires from subjects exposed to, actively infected with, or recovered from COVID-19. A freely available public database, intended as a resource for researchers studying the immune response to SARS-CoV-2, is where the repertoires were released. The prospective study material was composed of cDNA or gDNA derived from T cells, B-cell-depleted T cells, or PBMCs. Sample metadata almost always included a de-identified subject ID, COVID-19 status, age in years and sex. The samples were drawn from the first 160 participants of the ongoing ImmuneRACE study and from 950 to 1,500 subjects provided by 6 global collaborators. HLA class I and class II types, where available, came from metadata supplied by the sample provider rather than from assay-based typing. Summary of the overall study and its limitations: How much clinical and demographic metadata was included differed by source and by participant, and the metadata was provided uncurated.

Germline trimming: 3 bases from V, 4 bases from J; junction bases outside gene matches: 3. CDR3 length: 13 amino acids, cysteine to phenylalanine. Only the CDR3 DNA is retained, 39 bases long and in frame from the first base. Collaborating institutions collected whole blood in K2EDTA tubes following their own protocols. Collaborator samples were shipped for TCRbeta analysis as frozen whole blood, isolated PBMCs, or DNA extracted from either sample type. The material sequenced was peripheral blood. The clonotype originates from a woman aged 55 to 70 with active COVID-19. The sequence links TRBV12-3 or TRBV12-4 to TRBJ2-7; TRBD1 lines up with 7 middle nucleotides. The sequence in DNA is TGTGCCAGCAGTTTCGGACAGGAGTACGAGCAGTACTTC. It specifies CASSFGQEYEQYF.